This T cell receptor beta chain was captured in a study of cytomegalovirus exposure and HLA in healthy donors. On the study more broadly: Among around 170 million T cells, an earlier analysis found around 100 million unique TCR beta sequences. Study outcomes and limitations: For most TCR beta V segments, an earlier analysis put the productive rate at about 87% or about 30% of the time.

Worth noting for this clone: The antigen remains undetermined.

Amplification used 60 Vbeta primers and 13 Jbeta primers. Data came from immunoSEQ multiplex PCR; TCRdb stores just in-frame clones and leaves some out. This sample yields roughly 100,000 clones, of which 82% are seen a single time; 3.8% belongs to the top ten. Trimming cost V 7 bases and J 5 bases; bases outside gene matches: 12. Germline V gene sequence: CDR1 MNHEY, CDR2 SMNVEV (reference sequence). The CDR3 sequence is 15 residues long. The sequencing input was PBMCs. The source is a man aged 45 to 65 in good health and CMV-seronegative. The V call is TRBV27, the J call TRBJ1-1; 8 bases fit TRBD1. The CDR3, as DNA: TGTGCCAGCAATCCGGGGACAGGAGCAGGAACTGAAGCTTTCTTT. Amino acids: CASNPGTGAGTEAFF.